This TCR beta chain was documented in a study of T cell repertoires in cytomegalovirus infection. The V and J ends lost 8 bases and 2 bases respectively, with 15 bases between them. The CDR3 spans 14 residues. CDR1 is MNHNY and CDR2 is SVGAGI in the germline V gene (reference sequence). TCRdb itself ran the reads through MiXCR, one entry per CDR3 protein. Counted here are roughly 800,000 distinct CDR3 sequences, almost 30% occurring once; the ten biggest clones make up around 13%. On this clonotype itself: Its antigen is currently unknown.

The chain couples TRBV6-6 to TRBJ1-1; TRBD1 is a possible D gene (5 bases). This specimen was cultured CD8+ T cells from PBMCs, taken from culture after CMV antigen stimulation. This receptor was identified in a human donor in good health (CMV status not recorded). Some clones in this sample may be carry-over from other donors' samples. Written as DNA, the CDR3 is TGTGCCAGCGGGCGGGACCTAGGAAACACTGAAGCTTTCTTT. This sequence encodes CASGRDLGNTEAFF.